The 8 T cell receptor beta chains presented below share a single source sample, sequenced in a study of blood T cell repertoires in COVID-19. Repertoires were generated with immunoSEQ multiplex PCR, while TCRdb's copy carries only in-frame clones and drops some. The sample lists 200,000 to 300,000 clones; just under 90% were seen once. The sample taken for sequencing was PBMCs or T cells enriched from blood (not recorded which). The receptors come from a woman aged 30 to 39 with acute COVID-19.

The chain carries TRBV13 and TRBJ1-2, with TRBD1 matching over 11 bases. With 3 bases clipped from V and 3 bases from J, the junction kept 6 bases outside the gene matches. The CDR3 loop spans 16 amino acids. From germline, CDR1 is PRHDT and CDR2 FYEKMQ (reference sequence). As DNA, the CDR3 is TGTGCCAGCAGCTTGAGGACAGGGGGCACTTACTATGGCTACACCTTC. Amino acids: CASSLRTGGTYYGYTF. Full variable domain (outside the CDR3, taken from reference TRBV13 and TRBJ1-2): AAGVIQSPRHLIKEKRETATLKCYPIPRHDTVYWYQQGPGQDPQFLISFYEKMQSDKGSIPDRFSAQQFSDYHSELNMSSLELGDSALYFCASSLRTGGTYYGYTFGSGTRLTVV.

The sample holds one count of this clone. The chain uses TRBV4-3 and TRBJ1-1; D perhaps matches TRBD1 (5 bases). V dropped 0 bases and J dropped 1 base, with 18 bases sitting between them. Germline values: CDR1 LGHNA, CDR2 YSLEER. CDR3 length: 18 amino acids. CDR3 bases: TGCGCCAGCAGCCAAGATGAGAGGACCGGGACTAGGAACACTGAAGCTTTCTTT. Encoded protein: CASSQDERTGTRNTEAFF.

The chain combines TRBV9 with TRBJ1-6; unclear D gene. The V gene's germline CDR1 is SGDLS and CDR2 YYNGEE. The CDR3 is 16 residues long. Trimming took 0 bases from V and 6 from J, leaving 13 bases between them. In nucleotides, the CDR3 is TGTGCCAGCAGCGTAGGCGCTCTATCGCCTAATTCACCCCTCCACTTT. Translated: CASSVGALSPNSPLHF. Looking up the rest from reference TRBV9 and TRBJ1-6 gives the full variable domain: DSGVTQTPKHLITATGQRVTLRCSPRSGDLSVYWYQQSLDQGLQFLIQYYNGEERAKGNILERFSAQQFPDLHSELNLSSLELGDSALYFCASSVGALSPNSPLHFGNGTRLTVT.

The J gene is TRBJ2-1, the V gene TRBV7-9; 9 bases fit TRBD1. Trimming at V came to 5 bases and at J to 3 bases, leaving 5 bases not matched to a gene. CDR3 length: 15 amino acids. CDR1 SEHNR and CDR2 FQNEAQ come from the germline V gene (reference sequence). The CDR3 nucleotides are TGTGCCAGCAGCGCCGGGACAGGGAACTACAATGAGCAGTTCTTC. Encoded protein: CASSAGTGNYNEQFF.

The chain joins TRBV7-2 to TRBJ1-1, with unresolved D. Germline CDR1 reads SGHTA; CDR2 reads FQGNSA. The ends were cut back, 1 base at V and 8 bases at J, with 11 bases in the middle. The CDR3 totals 13 residues. CDR3 residues: CASSLGRADEAFF. CDR3 DNA: TGTGCCAGCAGCTTAGGGAGGGCAGACGAAGCTTTCTTT.

The gene calls are TRBV5-8 and TRBJ2-2; TRBD2 aligns across 10 bases. Germline trimming cut 4 bases from V and 4 bases from J; bases unmatched to any gene: 10. Germline assignment: CDR1 SGHTS and CDR2 YDEGEE. This CDR3 spans 17 amino acids. This CDR3 is CASSQGGTSVGTGELFF. The CDR3 DNA reads TGTGCCAGCAGCCAGGGGGGGACTAGCGTGGGCACCGGGGAGCTGTTTTTT. The full variable domain, in which reference TRBV5-8 and TRBJ2-2 provide the parts outside the CDR3, is EAGVTQSPTHLIKTRGQQATLRCSPISGHTSVYWYQQALGLGLQFLLWYDEGEERNRGNFPPRFSGRQFPNYSSELNVNALELEDSALYLCASSQGGTSVGTGELFFGEGSRLTVL.

This chain links TRBV19 with TRBJ2-7; 8 bases map to TRBD1. The V gene's germline CDR1 is LNHDA and CDR2 SQIVND (reference sequence). This CDR3 spans 16 amino acids. The junction had 12 bases not matched to a gene; V was cut back by 5 bases and J by 3 bases. Written as DNA, the CDR3 is TGTGCCAGTAGTGCGGACCGACAGGGGACCCTCTACGAGCAGTACTTC. Translated, it gives CASSADRQGTLYEQYF.

V and J are TRBV6-1 and TRBJ2-1; 7 bases are a match to TRBD2. Germline V gives CDR1 MNHNS, CDR2 SASEGT. Losses at the gene ends were 4 bases for V and 2 bases for J; bases not matched to a gene: 14. The CDR3 spans 18 residues. CDR3 amino acids: CASSGVSGFGGAYNEQFF. CDR3 in DNA: TGTGCCAGCAGTGGCGTTAGCGGGTTTGGGGGTGCCTACAATGAGCAGTTCTTC.